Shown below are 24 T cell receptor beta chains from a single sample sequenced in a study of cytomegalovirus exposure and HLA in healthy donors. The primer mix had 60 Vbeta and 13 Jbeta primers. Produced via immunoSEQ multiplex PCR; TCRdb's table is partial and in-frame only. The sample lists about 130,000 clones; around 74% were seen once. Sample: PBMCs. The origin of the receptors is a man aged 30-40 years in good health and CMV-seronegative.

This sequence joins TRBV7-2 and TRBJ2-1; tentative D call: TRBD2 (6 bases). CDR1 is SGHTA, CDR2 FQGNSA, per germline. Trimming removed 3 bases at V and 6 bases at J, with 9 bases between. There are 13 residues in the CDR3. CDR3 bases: TGTGCCAGCAGCTTGTCGCGGGGCAATGAGCAGTTCTTC. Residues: CASSLSRGNEQFF.

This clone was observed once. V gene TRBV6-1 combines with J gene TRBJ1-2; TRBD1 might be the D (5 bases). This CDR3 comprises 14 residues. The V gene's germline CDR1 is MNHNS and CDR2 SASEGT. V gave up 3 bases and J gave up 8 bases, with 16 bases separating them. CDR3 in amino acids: CASSEGWGRYGYTF. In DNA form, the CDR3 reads TGTGCCAGCAGTGAGGGTTGGGGGAGGTACGGCTACACCTTC.

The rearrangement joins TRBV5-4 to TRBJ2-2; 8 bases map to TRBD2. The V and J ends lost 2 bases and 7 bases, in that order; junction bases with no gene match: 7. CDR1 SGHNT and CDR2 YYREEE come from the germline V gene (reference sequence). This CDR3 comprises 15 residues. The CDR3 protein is CASSFAAGALGELFF. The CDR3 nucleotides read TGTGCCAGCAGCTTCGCAGCGGGAGCTCTCGGGGAGCTGTTTTTT.

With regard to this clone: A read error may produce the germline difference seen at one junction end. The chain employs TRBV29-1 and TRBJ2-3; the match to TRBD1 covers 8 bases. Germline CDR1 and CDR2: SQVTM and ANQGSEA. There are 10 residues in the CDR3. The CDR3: CSTMTGVESF. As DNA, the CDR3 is TGCAGCACGATGACAGGGGTGGAATCTTTT.

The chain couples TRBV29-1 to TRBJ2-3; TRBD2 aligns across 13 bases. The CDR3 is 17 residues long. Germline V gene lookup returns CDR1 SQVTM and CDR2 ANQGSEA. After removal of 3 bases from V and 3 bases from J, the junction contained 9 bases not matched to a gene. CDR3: CSVEAPGLAGETDTQYF. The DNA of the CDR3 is TGCAGCGTTGAGGCCCCTGGACTAGCGGGGGAAACAGATACGCAGTATTTT.

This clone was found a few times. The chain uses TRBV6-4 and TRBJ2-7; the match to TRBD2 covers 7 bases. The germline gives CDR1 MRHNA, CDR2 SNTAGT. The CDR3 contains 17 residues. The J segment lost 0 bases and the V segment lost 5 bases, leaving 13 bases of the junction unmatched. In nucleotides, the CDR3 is TGTGCCAGCAGTACAAACCCCCGGGACTACGCCTCCTACGAGCAGTACTTC. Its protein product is CASSTNPRDYASYEQYF.

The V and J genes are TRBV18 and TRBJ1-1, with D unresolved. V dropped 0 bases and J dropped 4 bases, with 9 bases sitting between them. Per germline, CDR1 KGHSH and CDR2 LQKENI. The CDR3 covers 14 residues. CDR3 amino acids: CASSPPGPLTEAFF. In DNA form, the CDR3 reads TGTGCCAGCTCACCACCTGGGCCTCTCACTGAAGCTTTCTTT.

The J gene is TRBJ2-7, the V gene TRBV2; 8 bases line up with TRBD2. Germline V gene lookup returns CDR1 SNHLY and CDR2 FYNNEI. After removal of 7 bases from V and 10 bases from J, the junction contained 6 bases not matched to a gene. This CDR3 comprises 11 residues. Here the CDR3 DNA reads TGTGCCAGCATCCTCGGACTAGCCCAGTACTTC. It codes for CASILGLAQYF.

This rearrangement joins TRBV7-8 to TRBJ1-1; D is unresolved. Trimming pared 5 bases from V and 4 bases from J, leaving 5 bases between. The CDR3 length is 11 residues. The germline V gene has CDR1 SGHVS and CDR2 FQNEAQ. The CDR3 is CASSRSTEAFF. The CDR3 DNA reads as TGTGCCAGCAGCAGGAGCACTGAAGCTTTCTTT. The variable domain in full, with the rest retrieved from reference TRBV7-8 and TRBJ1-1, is GAGVSQSPRYKVAKRGQDVALRCDPISGHVSLFWYQQALGQGPEFLTYFQNEAQLDKSGLPSDRFFAERPEGSVSTLKIQRTQQEDSAVYLCASSRSTEAFFGQGTRLTVV.

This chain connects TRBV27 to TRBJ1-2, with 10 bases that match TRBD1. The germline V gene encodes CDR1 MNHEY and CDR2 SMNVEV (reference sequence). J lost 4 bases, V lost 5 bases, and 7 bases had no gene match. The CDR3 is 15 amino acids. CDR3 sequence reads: CASSIRRTGGYGYTF. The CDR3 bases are TGTGCCAGCAGTATACGGAGGACAGGGGGCTATGGCTACACCTTC.

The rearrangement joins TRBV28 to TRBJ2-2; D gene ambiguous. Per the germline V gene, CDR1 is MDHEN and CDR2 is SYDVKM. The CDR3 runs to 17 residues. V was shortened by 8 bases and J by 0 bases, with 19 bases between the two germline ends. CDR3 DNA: TGTGCCAGCGCGCCTATTGTAATCCACGCGAACACCGGGGAGCTGTTTTTT. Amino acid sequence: CASAPIVIHANTGELFF.

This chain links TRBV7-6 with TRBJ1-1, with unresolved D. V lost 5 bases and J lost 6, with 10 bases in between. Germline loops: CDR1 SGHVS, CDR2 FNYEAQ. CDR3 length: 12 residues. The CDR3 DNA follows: TGTGCCAGCAGCGCGTCGGGGTCTGAAGCTTTCTTT. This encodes CASSASGSEAFF.

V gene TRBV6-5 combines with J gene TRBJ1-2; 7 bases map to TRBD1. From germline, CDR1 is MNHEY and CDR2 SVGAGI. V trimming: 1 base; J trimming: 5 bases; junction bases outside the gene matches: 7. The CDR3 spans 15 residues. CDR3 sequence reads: CASSYFRGTDYGYTF. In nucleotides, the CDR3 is TGTGCCAGCAGTTACTTTCGAGGGACAGATTATGGCTACACCTTC.

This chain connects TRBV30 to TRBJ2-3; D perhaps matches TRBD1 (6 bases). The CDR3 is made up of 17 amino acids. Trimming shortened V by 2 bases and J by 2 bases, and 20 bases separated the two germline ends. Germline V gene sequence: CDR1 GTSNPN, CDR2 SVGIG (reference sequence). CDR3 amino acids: CAWSSGTEGGPTDTQYF. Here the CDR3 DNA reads TGTGCCTGGAGTAGCGGAACCGAAGGGGGTCCCACAGATACGCAGTATTTT.

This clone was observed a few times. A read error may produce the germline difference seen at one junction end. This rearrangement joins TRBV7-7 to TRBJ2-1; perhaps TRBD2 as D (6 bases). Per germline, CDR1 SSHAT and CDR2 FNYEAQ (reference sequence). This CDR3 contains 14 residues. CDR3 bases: TGTGCTAGCAGCCCCCGGGACTTCTACAATGAGCAGTTCTTC. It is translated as CASSPRDFYNEQFF. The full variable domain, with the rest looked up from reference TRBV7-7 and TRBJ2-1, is GAGVSQSPRYKVTKRGQDVTLRCDPISSHATLYWYQQALGQGPEFLTYFNYEAQPDKSGLPSDRFSAERPEGSISTLTIQRTEQRDSAMYRCASSPRDFYNEQFFGPGTRLTVL.

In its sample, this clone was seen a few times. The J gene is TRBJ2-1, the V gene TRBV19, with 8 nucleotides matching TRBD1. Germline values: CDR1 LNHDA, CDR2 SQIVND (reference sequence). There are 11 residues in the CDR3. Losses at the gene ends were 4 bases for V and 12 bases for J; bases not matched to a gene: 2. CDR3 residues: CASSTDRGQFF. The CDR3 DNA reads TGTGCCAGTAGTACCGACAGGGGGCAGTTCTTC.

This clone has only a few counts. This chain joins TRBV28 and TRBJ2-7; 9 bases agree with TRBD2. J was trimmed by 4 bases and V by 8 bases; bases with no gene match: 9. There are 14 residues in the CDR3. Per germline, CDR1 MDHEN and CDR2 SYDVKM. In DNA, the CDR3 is TGTGCCAGCCTCATGACTAGCGGAACTTACGAGCAGTACTTC. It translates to CASLMTSGTYEQYF.

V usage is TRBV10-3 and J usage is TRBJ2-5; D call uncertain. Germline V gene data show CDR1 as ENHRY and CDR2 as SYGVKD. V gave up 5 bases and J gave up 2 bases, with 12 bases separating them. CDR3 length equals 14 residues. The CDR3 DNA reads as TGTGCCATCAGTAAGCAGGTGGGTCAAGAGACCCAGTACTTC. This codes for CAISKQVGQETQYF.

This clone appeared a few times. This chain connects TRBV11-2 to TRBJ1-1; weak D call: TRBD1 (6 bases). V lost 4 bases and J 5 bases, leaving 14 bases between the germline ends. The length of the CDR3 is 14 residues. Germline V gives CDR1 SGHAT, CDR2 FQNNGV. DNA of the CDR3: TGTGCCAGCAGCTCGATCGGGGGGCGGACTGAAGCTTTCTTT. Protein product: CASSSIGGRTEAFF. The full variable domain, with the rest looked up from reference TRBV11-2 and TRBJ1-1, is EAGVAQSPRYKIIEKRQSVAFWCNPISGHATLYWYQQILGQGPKLLIQFQNNGVVDDSQLPKDRFSAERLKGVDSTLKIQPAKLEDSAVYLCASSSIGGRTEAFFGQGTRLTVV.

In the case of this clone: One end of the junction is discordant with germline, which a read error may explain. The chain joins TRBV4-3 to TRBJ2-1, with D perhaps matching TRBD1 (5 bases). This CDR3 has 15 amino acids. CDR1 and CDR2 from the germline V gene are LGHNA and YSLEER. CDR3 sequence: CASSEDWGSDNEQFF. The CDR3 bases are TGCGCCAGCAGCGAAGACTGGGGCAGCGACAATGAGCAGTTCTTC.

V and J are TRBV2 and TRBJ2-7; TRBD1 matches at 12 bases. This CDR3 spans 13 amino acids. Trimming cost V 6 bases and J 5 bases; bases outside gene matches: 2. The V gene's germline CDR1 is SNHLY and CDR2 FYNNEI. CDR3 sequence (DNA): TGTGCCAGCAGGGGACAGGGGGCTAACGAGCAGTACTTC. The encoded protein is CASRGQGANEQYF.

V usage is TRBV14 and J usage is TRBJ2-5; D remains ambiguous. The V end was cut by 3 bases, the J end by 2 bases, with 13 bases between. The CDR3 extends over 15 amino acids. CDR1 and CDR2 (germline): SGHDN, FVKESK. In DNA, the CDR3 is TGTGCCAGCAGCCAGGCGTTTGGGCCTCAAGAGACCCAGTACTTC. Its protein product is CASSQAFGPQETQYF.

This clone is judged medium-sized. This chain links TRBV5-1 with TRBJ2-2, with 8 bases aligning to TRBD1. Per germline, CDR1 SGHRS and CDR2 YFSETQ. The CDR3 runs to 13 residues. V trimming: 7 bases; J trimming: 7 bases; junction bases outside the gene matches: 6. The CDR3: CASFSGGNGELFF. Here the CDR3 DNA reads TGCGCCAGCTTCTCAGGGGGCAACGGGGAGCTGTTTTTT.

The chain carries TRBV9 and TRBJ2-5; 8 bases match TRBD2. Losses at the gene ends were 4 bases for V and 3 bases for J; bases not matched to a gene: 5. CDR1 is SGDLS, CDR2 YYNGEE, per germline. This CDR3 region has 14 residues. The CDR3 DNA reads TGTGCCAGCAGCCTCACGGGGGGGAAAGAGACCCAGTACTTC. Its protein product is CASSLTGGKETQYF. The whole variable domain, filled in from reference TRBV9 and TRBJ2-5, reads DSGVTQTPKHLITATGQRVTLRCSPRSGDLSVYWYQQSLDQGLQFLIQYYNGEERAKGNILERFSAQQFPDLHSELNLSSLELGDSALYFCASSLTGGKETQYFGPGTRLLVL.